These 29 T cell receptor beta chains share one sample of origin, sequenced in a study of cytomegalovirus exposure and HLA in healthy donors. PCR used 60 Vbeta primers and 13 Jbeta primers. Only in-frame clones appear in the TCRdb table, and some are missing; sequencing was by immunoSEQ multiplex PCR. Of some 130,000 clones in the sample, 60% to 80% were seen once. Sequencing was performed on PBMCs. These receptors were obtained from a man under 40 in good health and CMV-seronegative.

The gene calls are TRBV9 and TRBJ2-5; no clear D gene. The J call is doubtful: the DNA matches TRBJ2-7 better. CDR1 and CDR2 from the germline V gene are SGDLS and YYNGEE. The CDR3 covers 12 residues. The CDR3 bases are TGTGCCAGCAGCGGGAGCTCCTACGAGCAGTACTTC. Translated, it gives CASSGSSYEQYF.

This clone was seen just once. The gene calls are TRBV29-1 and TRBJ1-1, with 8 bases lining up with TRBD1. Per the germline V gene, CDR1 is SQVTM and CDR2 is ANQGSEA. The CDR3 totals 14 residues. The trim removed 4 bases at V and 3 bases at J, leaving 7 bases unmatched. Here the CDR3 reads CSVGAGTGHTEAFF. DNA of the CDR3: TGCAGCGTTGGGGCCGGGACAGGCCACACTGAAGCTTTCTTT.

This chain connects TRBV28 to TRBJ2-6; perhaps TRBD2 as D (6 bases). CDR3 length: 16 residues. Trimming took 0 bases from V and 0 from J, leaving 6 bases between them. Germline-derived CDR1 and CDR2 are MDHEN and SYDVKM. CDR3 region: CASSLWGGSGANVLTF. CDR3 bases: TGTGCCAGCAGTTTATGGGGGGGCTCTGGGGCCAACGTCCTGACTTTC.

V usage is TRBV5-1 and J usage is TRBJ2-3; 9 positions agree with TRBD2. The CDR3 covers 16 residues. Germline V gene sequence: CDR1 SGHRS, CDR2 YFSETQ. With 2 bases clipped from V and 9 bases from J, the junction kept 13 bases outside the gene matches. CDR3 sequence reads: CASSLEGSGRAGTQYF. The CDR3 nucleotides read TGCGCCAGCAGCTTAGAAGGTAGCGGGAGAGCGGGGACGCAGTATTTT.

This sequence joins TRBV7-2 and TRBJ2-3; D is uncertain. The V end was cut by 3 bases, the J end by 6 bases, with 13 bases between. CDR3 size: 14 residues. The germline V gene has CDR1 SGHTA and CDR2 FQGNSA. The CDR3 nucleotides read TGTGCCAGCAGCTTTACCCGCTTCCGGGATACGCAGTATTTT. Its translation: CASSFTRFRDTQYF.

The rearrangement uses TRBV23-1 and TRBJ2-3; 7 bases align to TRBD2. TRBV23-1 is an ORF for which the function is uncertain. The trim removed 11 bases at V and 2 bases at J, leaving 13 bases unmatched. The CDR3 runs 15 residues. CDR3 in amino acids: CAGRTDGRYTDTQYF. CDR3 bases: TGCGCCGGTCGAACGGACGGGAGGTACACAGATACGCAGTATTTT.

The V and J genes are TRBV4-1 and TRBJ2-3, with D unresolved. The CDR3 has 15 residues. The V and J ends lost 0 bases and 0 bases respectively, with 7 bases between them. Germline CDR1 and CDR2: MGHRA and YSYEKL. The CDR3 DNA reads TGCGCCAGCAGCCAAGAAGACTTGAGCACAGATACGCAGTATTTT. Translation: CASSQEDLSTDTQYF.

The chain links TRBV10-3 to TRBJ1-4, with TRBD1 matching 7 bases. The length of the CDR3 is 17 residues. V lost 2 bases to trimming and J lost 3 bases; unmatched junction nucleotides: 9. From germline, CDR1 is ENHRY and CDR2 SYGVKD. The CDR3 region has the DNA TGTGCCATCAGTGAGGGGAGTTGGGGGACAGCTAATGAAAAACTGTTTTTT. This encodes CAISEGSWGTANEKLFF.

This chain uses TRBV5-4 with TRBJ2-4; 7 bases match TRBD2. Germline CDR1 SGHNT, CDR2 YYREEE (reference sequence). This CDR3 contains 15 residues. The J segment lost 1 base and the V segment lost 1 base, leaving 2 bases of the junction unmatched. The CDR3 nucleotides are TGTGCCAGCAGCTTGAGCGGGGCGGCCAAAAACATTCAGTACTTC. Protein: CASSLSGAAKNIQYF.

V is TRBV15 and J is TRBJ2-4; D is perhaps TRBD2 (5 bases). This CDR3 region has 12 residues. V lost 0 bases, J lost 13 bases, and 10 bases lay in between. The germline V gene has CDR1 LNHNV and CDR2 YYDKDF (reference sequence). The CDR3 protein is CATSRDIREQYF. The CDR3 DNA follows: TGTGCCACCAGCAGAGATATTAGGGAGCAGTACTTC.

This clone was seen a single time. This chain connects TRBV11-2 to TRBJ1-2, with 9 bases identical to TRBD1. CDR3 length: 14 residues. After removal of 3 bases from V and 4 bases from J, the junction contained 3 bases not matched to a gene. From germline, CDR1 is SGHAT and CDR2 FQNNGV. In nucleotides, the CDR3 is TGTGCCAGCAGCTTGGGGACAGGGATCTATGGCTACACCTTC. As protein: CASSLGTGIYGYTF.

The chain recombines TRBV5-4 with TRBJ2-7; 7 positions match TRBD2. CDR3 length: 16 amino acids. The ends lost 1 base at V and 7 bases at J; junction bases unmatched: 14. In germline, CDR1 is SGHNT, CDR2 YYREEE (reference sequence). The CDR3 spells CASSLPVGAGLREQYF. In DNA, the CDR3 is TGTGCCAGCAGCTTGCCCGTGGGAGCGGGATTGCGAGAGCAGTACTTC. Based on the CDR3 plus reference TRBV5-4 and TRBJ2-7, the full variable domain is ETGVTQSPTHLIKTRGQQVTLRCSSQSGHNTVSWYQQALGQGPQFIFQYYREEENGRGNFPPRFSGLQFPNYSSELNVNALELDDSALYLCASSLPVGAGLREQYFGPGTRLTVT.

The chain joins TRBV29-1 to TRBJ2-7; TRBD2 is a possible D gene (6 bases). The germline V and J ends were trimmed by 4 bases and 3 bases, with 10 bases remaining between them. Germline V lookup: CDR1 SQVTM, CDR2 ANQGSEA. This CDR3 spans 12 amino acids. CDR3 coding DNA: TGCAGCGTTGTAGACGGGAGCTACGAGCAGTACTTC. This codes for CSVVDGSYEQYF.

This clone was seen a single time. The chain has TRBV6-5 and TRBJ2-1; 10 positions agree with TRBD2. The V gene end was trimmed by 6 bases and the J gene end by 4 bases; junction bases not matched to a gene: 6. Looked up from germline, CDR1 is MNHEY and CDR2 is SVGAGI. The CDR3 runs to 15 residues. CDR3 protein: CASRPGLASYNEQFF. Written as DNA, the CDR3 is TGTGCCAGCAGGCCGGGACTAGCGTCTTACAATGAGCAGTTCTTC.

The sample holds a few counts of this clone. The chain links TRBV18 to TRBJ1-1, with 11 positions matching TRBD1. The V segment lost 3 bases and the J segment 11 bases; nucleotides outside the gene matches: 8. Germline CDR1 reads KGHSH; CDR2 reads LQKENI. The CDR3 covers 14 residues. CDR3 bases: TGTGCCAGCTCACCTTCGGACAGGGGGCGTTCGGCTTTCTTT. Translation: CASSPSDRGRSAFF.

The J gene is TRBJ1-1, the V gene TRBV5-1; TRBD1 matches at 10 bases. The length of the CDR3 is 16 residues. Germline CDR1 SGHRS, CDR2 YFSETQ. The J segment lost 6 bases and the V segment lost 1 base, leaving 9 bases of the junction unmatched. This CDR3 reads CASSLTNSGTGAEAFF. The CDR3 DNA follows: TGCGCCAGCAGCTTGACCAATTCCGGGACAGGGGCTGAAGCTTTCTTT.

There are many counts of this clone. The chain is built from TRBV28 and TRBJ2-7; 7 nucleotides agree with TRBD1. The germline gives CDR1 MDHEN, CDR2 SYDVKM. The V and J ends lost 8 bases and 2 bases, in that order; junction bases with no gene match: 12. This CDR3 spans 15 amino acids. Written as DNA, the CDR3 is TGTGCCAGCCGCGCCAGGGCAGGGGGAACCTACGAGCAGTACTTC. This encodes CASRARAGGTYEQYF.

V gene TRBV5-1 combines with J gene TRBJ2-2, with D maybe TRBD2 (5 bases). V gave up 6 bases and J gave up 7 bases, with 28 bases separating them. The CDR3 has 18 amino acids. CDR1 SGHRS and CDR2 YFSETQ come from the germline V gene. The CDR3 bases are TGCGCCAGCAAATCTTGGAAGGCGGGCGTAGTGTGGAGCGGGGAGCTGTTTTTT. Encoded protein: CASKSWKAGVVWSGELFF.

The count of this clone is one. This rearrangement joins TRBV6-1 to TRBJ2-7, with 11 positions matching TRBD1. Losses at the gene ends were 6 bases for V and 7 bases for J; bases not matched to a gene: 8. CDR3 length: 14 amino acids. From germline, CDR1 is MNHNS and CDR2 SASEGT. The CDR3 sequence is CASRADRGLGEQYF. DNA of the CDR3: TGTGCCAGCAGGGCGGACAGGGGGCTGGGTGAGCAGTACTTC.

The rearrangement uses TRBV6-1 and TRBJ2-3; 7 bases are a match to TRBD1. The CDR3 spans 15 residues. Germline V gene lookup returns CDR1 MNHNS and CDR2 SASEGT. V trimming: 3 bases; J trimming: 5 bases; junction bases outside the gene matches: 8. CDR3 DNA sequence: TGTGCCAGCAGTGAGGATGAGGGGGCGAGAGATACGCAGTATTTT. This encodes CASSEDEGARDTQYF.

The chain employs TRBV7-9 and TRBJ2-7; weak D call: TRBD1 (5 bases). Germline assignment: CDR1 SEHNR and CDR2 FQNEAQ (reference sequence). Trimming cost V 1 base and J 2 bases, with 18 bases left between them. The CDR3 covers 17 residues. The CDR3 nucleotides read TGTGCCAGCAGCTTAGTCCCGGTTAGACAGTCTGCCTACGAGCAGTACTTC. Amino acid sequence: CASSLVPVRQSAYEQYF.

The rearrangement joins TRBV6-5 to TRBJ2-3; TRBD2 agrees at 9 bases. V trimming: 2 bases; J trimming: 7 bases; junction bases outside the gene matches: 4. This CDR3 comprises 14 residues. Looked up from germline, CDR1 is MNHEY and CDR2 is SVGAGI. Here the CDR3 reads CASSYGGRGNTQYF. In nucleotides, the CDR3 is TGTGCCAGCAGTTACGGCGGGAGGGGTAATACGCAGTATTTT.

This chain uses TRBV28 with TRBJ2-5, with TRBD1 identical over 10 bases. Germline trimming cut 5 bases from V and 7 bases from J; bases unmatched to any gene: 10. Germline assignment: CDR1 MDHEN and CDR2 SYDVKM. The CDR3 loop spans 15 amino acids. The CDR3 nucleotides are TGTGCCAGCAGTATTGACAGGGGGCTAGGAGGGACCCAGTACTTC. Amino acids: CASSIDRGLGGTQYF.

The chain combines TRBV27 with TRBJ2-2, with D maybe TRBD1 (6 bases). Germline V gene sequence: CDR1 MNHEY, CDR2 SMNVEV (reference sequence). The ends were cut back, 3 bases at V and 5 bases at J, with 13 bases in the middle. CDR3 length: 15 amino acids. The CDR3 loop reads CASSFFGQFTGELFF. The CDR3 coding sequence is TGTGCCAGCAGTTTCTTCGGACAGTTTACCGGGGAGCTGTTTTTT.

The rearrangement links TRBV11-1 to TRBJ2-1; TRBD2 agrees at 9 bases. The CDR3 runs 18 residues. The V segment lost 5 bases and the J segment 2 bases; nucleotides outside the gene matches: 13. The germline V gene encodes CDR1 SGHAT and CDR2 FQDESV (reference sequence). CDR3: CASSIRGSGRRTYNEQFF. DNA for the CDR3: TGTGCCAGCAGCATTCGGGGTAGCGGGAGAAGAACCTACAATGAGCAGTTCTTC.

This CDR3 is CASLGTSGPGELFF. As DNA, the CDR3 is TGTGCCAGTTTAGGGACTAGCGGACCCGGGGAGCTGTTTTTT. This chain connects TRBV28 to TRBJ2-2; 11 bases match TRBD2. With V trimmed by 9 bases and J by 6 bases, 6 bases remained unmatched. This CDR3 contains 14 residues. In germline, CDR1 is MDHEN, CDR2 SYDVKM.

The chain is built from TRBV30 and TRBJ2-7, with D tentatively TRBD1 (6 bases). Trimming left V 0 bases short and J 5 bases short, with 20 bases between. This CDR3 region has 16 residues. Germline CDR1 is GTSNPN and CDR2 is SVGIG (reference sequence). The CDR3 here is CAWSVSGRTVGNEQYF. As DNA, the CDR3 is TGTGCCTGGAGTGTCTCCGGTAGGACAGTCGGCAACGAGCAGTACTTC.

To note about this clone: Within the sample, other DNA sequences also encode this same CDR3. CDR3 bases: TGTGCCTGGAGTAGGGGCCAAGAGACCCAGTACTTC. Its translation is CAWSRGQETQYF. V usage is TRBV30 and J usage is TRBJ2-5; D is perhaps TRBD1 (5 bases). The CDR3 contains 12 residues. Germline values: CDR1 GTSNPN, CDR2 SVGIG (reference sequence). The V end lost 2 bases, the J end lost 1 base, and 5 bases lay between the germline ends.

This chain joins TRBV7-2 and TRBJ1-2; D possibly corresponds to TRBD1 (5 bases). The CDR3 is 14 residues long. CDR1 is SGHTA, CDR2 FQGNSA, per germline. The ends were cut back, 8 bases at V and 3 bases at J, with 16 bases in the middle. The CDR3 bases are TGTGCCAGCGGATTAATCGGGGGGGACTATGGCTACACCTTC. This translates into CASGLIGGDYGYTF. Based on the CDR3 plus reference TRBV7-2 and TRBJ1-2, the full variable domain is GAGVSQSPSNKVTEKGKDVELRCDPISGHTALYWYRQSLGQGLEFLIYFQGNSAPDKSGLPSDRFSAERTGGSVSTLTIQRTQQEDSAVYLCASGLIGGDYGYTFGSGTRLTVV.